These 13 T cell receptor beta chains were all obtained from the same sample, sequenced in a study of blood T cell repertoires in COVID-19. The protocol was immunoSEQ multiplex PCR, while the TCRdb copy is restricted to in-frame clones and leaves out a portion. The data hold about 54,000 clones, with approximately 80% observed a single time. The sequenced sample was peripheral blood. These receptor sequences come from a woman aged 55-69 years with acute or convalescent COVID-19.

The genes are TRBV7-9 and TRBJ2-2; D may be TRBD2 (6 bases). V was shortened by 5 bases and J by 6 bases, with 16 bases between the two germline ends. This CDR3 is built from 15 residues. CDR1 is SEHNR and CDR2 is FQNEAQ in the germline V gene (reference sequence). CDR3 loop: CASSRDGGTSGELFF. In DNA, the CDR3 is TGTGCCAGCAGCAGGGACGGAGGGACGTCCGGGGAGCTGTTTTTT.

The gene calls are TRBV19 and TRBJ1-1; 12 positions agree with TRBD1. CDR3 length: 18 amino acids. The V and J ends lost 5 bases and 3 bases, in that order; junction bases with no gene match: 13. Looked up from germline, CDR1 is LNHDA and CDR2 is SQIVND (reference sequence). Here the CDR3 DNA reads TGTGCCAGTAGTGGGGGGACAGGGGGCGGGATCCGTTACACTGAAGCTTTCTTT. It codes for CASSGGTGGGIRYTEAFF.

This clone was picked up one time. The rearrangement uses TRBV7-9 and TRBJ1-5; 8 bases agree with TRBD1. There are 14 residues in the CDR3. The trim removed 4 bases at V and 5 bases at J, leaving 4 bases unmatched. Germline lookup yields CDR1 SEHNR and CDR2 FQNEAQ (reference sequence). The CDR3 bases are TGTGCCAGCAGCTCGGACAGGGACTATCAGCCCCAGCATTTT. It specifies CASSSDRDYQPQHF.

CDR3 nucleotides: TGTGCCTGGAGGGAAGGGGATCAGCCCCAGCATTTT. Amino acid sequence: CAWREGDQPQHF. J is TRBJ1-5 and V is TRBV30, with D possibly matching TRBD1 (5 bases). Deletions cut 3 bases from V and 5 bases from J, with 8 bases between. Germline CDR1 and CDR2: GTSNPN and SVGIG (reference sequence). The CDR3 is 12 amino acids.

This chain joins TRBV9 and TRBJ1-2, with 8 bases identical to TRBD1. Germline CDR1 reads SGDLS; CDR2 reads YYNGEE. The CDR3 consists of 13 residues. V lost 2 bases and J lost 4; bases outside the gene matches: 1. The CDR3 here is CASSVDRGYGYTF. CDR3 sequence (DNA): TGTGCCAGCAGCGTCGACAGGGGCTATGGCTACACCTTC.

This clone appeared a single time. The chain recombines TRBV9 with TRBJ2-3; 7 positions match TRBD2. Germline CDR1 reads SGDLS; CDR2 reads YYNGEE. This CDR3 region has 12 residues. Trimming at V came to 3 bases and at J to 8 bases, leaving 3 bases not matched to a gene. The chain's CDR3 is CASSDGGGTQYF. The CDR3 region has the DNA TGTGCCAGCAGCGATGGGGGGGGTACGCAGTATTTT.

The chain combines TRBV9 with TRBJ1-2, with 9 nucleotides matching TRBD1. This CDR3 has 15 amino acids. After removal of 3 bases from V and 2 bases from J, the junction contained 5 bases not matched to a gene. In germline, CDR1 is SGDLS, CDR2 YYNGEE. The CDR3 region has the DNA TGTGCCAGCAGCGCTACCGGGACAGGGAACTATGGCTACACCTTC. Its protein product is CASSATGTGNYGYTF.

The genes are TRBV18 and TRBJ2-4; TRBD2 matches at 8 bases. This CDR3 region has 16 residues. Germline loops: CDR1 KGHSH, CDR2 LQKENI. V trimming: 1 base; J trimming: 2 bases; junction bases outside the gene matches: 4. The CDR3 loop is CASSPQSGSTKNIQYF. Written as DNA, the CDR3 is TGTGCCAGCTCACCACAAAGCGGGAGTACCAAAAACATTCAGTACTTC.

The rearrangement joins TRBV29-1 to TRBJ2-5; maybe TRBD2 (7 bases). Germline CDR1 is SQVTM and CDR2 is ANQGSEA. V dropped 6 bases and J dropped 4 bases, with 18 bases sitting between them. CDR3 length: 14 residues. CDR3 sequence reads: CSVNVWGGLETQYF. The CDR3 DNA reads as TGCAGCGTAAACGTCTGGGGGGGGCTAGAGACCCAGTACTTC.

CDR3 residues: CASSQRSTDTQYF. The CDR3, as DNA: TGTGCCAGCAGCCAGCGGAGCACAGATACGCAGTATTTT. The chain recombines TRBV12-3 or TRBV12-4 with TRBJ2-3, with a tentative D call TRBD2 (5 bases). Trimming shortened V by 6 bases and J by 0 bases, and 7 bases separated the two germline ends. The length of the CDR3 is 13 residues.

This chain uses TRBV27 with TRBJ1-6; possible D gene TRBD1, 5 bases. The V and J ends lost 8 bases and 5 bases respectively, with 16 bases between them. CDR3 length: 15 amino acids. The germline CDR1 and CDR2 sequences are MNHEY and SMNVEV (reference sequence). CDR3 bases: TGTGCCAGCCGGAAAGGGGTTGAGAATAATTCACCCCTCCACTTT. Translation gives CASRKGVENNSPLHF.

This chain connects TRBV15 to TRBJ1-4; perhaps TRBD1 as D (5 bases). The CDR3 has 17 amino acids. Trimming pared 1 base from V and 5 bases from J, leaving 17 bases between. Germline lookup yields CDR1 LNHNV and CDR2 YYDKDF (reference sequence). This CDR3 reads CATSRAHEGLLNEKLFF. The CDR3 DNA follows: TGTGCCACCAGCAGAGCCCACGAGGGACTGTTGAATGAAAAACTGTTTTTT.

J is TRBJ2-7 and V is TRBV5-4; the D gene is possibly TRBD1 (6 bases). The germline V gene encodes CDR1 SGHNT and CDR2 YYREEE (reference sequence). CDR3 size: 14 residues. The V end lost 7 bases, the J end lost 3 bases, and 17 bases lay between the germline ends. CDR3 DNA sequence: TGTGCCAGCTCCCCGAGACAGGAAAGCTACGAGCAGTACTTC. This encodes CASSPRQESYEQYF.